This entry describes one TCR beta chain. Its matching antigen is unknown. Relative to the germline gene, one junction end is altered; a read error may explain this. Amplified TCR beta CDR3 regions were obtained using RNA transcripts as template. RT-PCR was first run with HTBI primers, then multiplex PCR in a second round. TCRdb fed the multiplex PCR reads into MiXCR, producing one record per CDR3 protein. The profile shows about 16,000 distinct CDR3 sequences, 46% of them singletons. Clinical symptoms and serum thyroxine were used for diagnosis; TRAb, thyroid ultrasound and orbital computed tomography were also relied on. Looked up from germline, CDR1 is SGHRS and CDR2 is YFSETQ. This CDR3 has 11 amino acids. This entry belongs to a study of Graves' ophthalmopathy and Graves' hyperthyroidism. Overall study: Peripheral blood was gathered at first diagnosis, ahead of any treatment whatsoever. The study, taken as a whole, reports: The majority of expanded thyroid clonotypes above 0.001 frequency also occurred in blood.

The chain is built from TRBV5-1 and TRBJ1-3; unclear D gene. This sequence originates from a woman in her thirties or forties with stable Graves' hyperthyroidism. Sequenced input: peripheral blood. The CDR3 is CASSLDDAIYF. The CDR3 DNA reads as TGCGCCAGCAGCTTGGATGACGCCATATACTTT.